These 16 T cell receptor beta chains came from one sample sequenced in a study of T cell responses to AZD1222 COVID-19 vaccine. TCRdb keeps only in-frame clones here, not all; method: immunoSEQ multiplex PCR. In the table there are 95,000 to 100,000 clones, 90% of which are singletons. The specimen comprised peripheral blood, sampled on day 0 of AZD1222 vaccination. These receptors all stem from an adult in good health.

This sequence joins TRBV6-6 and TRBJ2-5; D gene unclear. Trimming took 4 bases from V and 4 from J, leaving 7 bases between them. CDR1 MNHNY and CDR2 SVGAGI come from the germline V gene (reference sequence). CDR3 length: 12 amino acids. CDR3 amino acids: CASSLVRETQYF. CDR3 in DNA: TGTGCCAGCAGTTTAGTAAGAGAGACCCAGTACTTC.

The CDR3 spells CASSAPGTSVVEQFF. The CDR3, as DNA: TGTGCCAGCAGCGCCCCCGGGACTAGCGTCGTCGAGCAGTTCTTC. The V and J genes are TRBV21-1 and TRBJ2-1; whether TRBD2, the table's D call, matches the DNA was not checked. TRBV21-1 is given as a pseudogene. The CDR3 is made up of 15 amino acids.

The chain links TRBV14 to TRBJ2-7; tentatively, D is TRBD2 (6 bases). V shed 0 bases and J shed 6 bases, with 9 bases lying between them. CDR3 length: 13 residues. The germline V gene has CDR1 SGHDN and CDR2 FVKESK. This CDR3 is CASSQDLAREQYF. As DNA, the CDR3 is TGTGCCAGCAGCCAAGATCTAGCGCGCGAGCAGTACTTC.

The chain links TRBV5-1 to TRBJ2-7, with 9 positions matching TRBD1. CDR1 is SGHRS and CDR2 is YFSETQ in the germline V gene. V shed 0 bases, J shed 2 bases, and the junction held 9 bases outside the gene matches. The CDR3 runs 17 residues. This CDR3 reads CASSLAAQGTGPYEQYF. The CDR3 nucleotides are TGCGCCAGCAGCTTGGCTGCTCAGGGGACAGGGCCCTACGAGCAGTACTTC.

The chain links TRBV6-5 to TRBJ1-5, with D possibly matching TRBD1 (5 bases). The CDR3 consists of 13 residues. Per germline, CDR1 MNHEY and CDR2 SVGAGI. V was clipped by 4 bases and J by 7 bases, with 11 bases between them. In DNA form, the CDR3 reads TGTGCCAGCAGTTTAAGGGGTCGGCAGCCCCAGCATTTT. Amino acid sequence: CASSLRGRQPQHF.

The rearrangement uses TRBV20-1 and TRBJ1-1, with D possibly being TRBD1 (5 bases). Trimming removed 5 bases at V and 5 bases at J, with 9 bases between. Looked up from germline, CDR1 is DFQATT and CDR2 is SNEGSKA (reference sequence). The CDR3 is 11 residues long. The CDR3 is CSAPGGTEAFF. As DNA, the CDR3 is TGCAGTGCTCCCGGGGGGACTGAAGCTTTCTTT.

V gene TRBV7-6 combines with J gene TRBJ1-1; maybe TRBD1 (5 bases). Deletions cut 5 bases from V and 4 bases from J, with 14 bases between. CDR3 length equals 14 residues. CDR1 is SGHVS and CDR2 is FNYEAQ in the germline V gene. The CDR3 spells CASSATPGGTEAFF. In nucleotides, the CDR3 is TGTGCCAGCAGCGCAACCCCCGGGGGCACTGAAGCTTTCTTT.

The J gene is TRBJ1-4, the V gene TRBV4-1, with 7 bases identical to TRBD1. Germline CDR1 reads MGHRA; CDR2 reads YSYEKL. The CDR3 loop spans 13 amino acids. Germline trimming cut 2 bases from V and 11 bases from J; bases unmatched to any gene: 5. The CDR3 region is CASSQTGDSKLFF. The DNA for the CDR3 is TGCGCCAGCAGCCAAACAGGGGACAGTAAACTGTTTTTT.

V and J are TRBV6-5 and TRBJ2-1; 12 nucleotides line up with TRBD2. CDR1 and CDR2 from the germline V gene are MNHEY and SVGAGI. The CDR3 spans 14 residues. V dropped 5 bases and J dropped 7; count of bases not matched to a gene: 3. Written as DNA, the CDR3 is TGTGCCAGCAGTATAGGGACTAGCGGGAATGAGCAGTTCTTC. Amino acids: CASSIGTSGNEQFF.

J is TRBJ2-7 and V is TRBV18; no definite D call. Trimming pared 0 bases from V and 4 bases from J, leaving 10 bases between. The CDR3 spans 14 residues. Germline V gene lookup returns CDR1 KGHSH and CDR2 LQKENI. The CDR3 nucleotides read TGTGCCAGCTCACCACCGAGCGCAGATTACGAGCAGTACTTC. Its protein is CASSPPSADYEQYF.

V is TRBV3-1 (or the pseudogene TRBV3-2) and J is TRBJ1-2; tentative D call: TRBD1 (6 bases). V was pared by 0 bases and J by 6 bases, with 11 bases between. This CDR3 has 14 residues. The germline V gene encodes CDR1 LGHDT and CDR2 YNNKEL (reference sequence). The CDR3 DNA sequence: TGTGCCAGCAGCCAAGAGGGGGGCTTCAATGGCTACACCTTC. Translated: CASSQEGGFNGYTF.

The CDR3 protein is CASSSGLPNEQFF. Written as DNA, the CDR3 is TGTGCCAGCAGCTCGGGACTGCCCAATGAGCAGTTCTTC. V is TRBV5-4 and J is TRBJ2-1; D is possibly TRBD2 (6 bases). The CDR3 runs to 13 residues. V lost 3 bases and J 6 bases, leaving 10 bases between the germline ends. In germline, CDR1 is SGHNT, CDR2 YYREEE (reference sequence).

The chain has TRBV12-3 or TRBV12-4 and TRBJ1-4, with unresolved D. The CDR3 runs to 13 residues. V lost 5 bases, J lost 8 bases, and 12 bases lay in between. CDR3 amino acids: CASSPSWVEKLFF. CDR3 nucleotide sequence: TGTGCCAGCAGTCCAAGTTGGGTGGAAAAACTGTTTTTT.

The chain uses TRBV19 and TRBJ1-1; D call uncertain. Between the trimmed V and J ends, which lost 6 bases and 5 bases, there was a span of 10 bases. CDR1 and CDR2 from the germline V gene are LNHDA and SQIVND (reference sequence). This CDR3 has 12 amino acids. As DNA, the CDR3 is TGTGCCAGTAGGAATATAGAAACTGAAGCTTTCTTT. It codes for CASRNIETEAFF. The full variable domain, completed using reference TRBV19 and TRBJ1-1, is DGGITQSPKYLFRKEGQNVTLSCEQNLNHDAMYWYRQDPGQGLRLIYYSQIVNDFQKGDIAEGYSVSREKKESFPLTVTSAQKNPTAFYLCASRNIETEAFFGQGTRLTVV.

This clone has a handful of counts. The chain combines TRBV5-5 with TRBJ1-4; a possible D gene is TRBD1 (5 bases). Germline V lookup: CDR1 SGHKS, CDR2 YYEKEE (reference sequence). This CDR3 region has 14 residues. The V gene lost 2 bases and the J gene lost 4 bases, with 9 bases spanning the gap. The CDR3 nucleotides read TGTGCCAGCAGCTTTCGGGACGGTAATGAAAAACTGTTTTTT. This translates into CASSFRDGNEKLFF.

The CDR3 region has the DNA TGTGCCAGCAGTTACGGAGGGACCCGGTACTATGGCTACACCTTC. This gives the protein CASSYGGTRYYGYTF. This chain uses TRBV6-2 or TRBV6-3 with TRBJ1-2, with D perhaps TRBD1 (5 bases). The CDR3 is 15 amino acids. V lost 2 bases, J lost 3 bases, and 13 bases lay in between. Germline V gene lookup returns CDR1 MNHEY and CDR2 SVGEGT.